This T cell receptor (beta chain) was identified during a study of T cells in Graves' hyperthyroidism and ophthalmopathy. This clonotype was detected ten times or more. The antigen remains undetermined. Those patients with uncontrolled infection, other autoimmune disease, pregnancy or lactation were excluded. CDR1 is SQVTM and CDR2 is ANQGSEA in the germline V gene. The CDR3 runs 14 residues. The V segment lost 5 bases and the J segment 5 bases; nucleotides outside the gene matches: 11. Notes on the study in general: Most clonotypes expanded in the thyroid (above 0.001) were also present in blood.

TCR beta CDR3 region amplification was performed from RNA transcripts. RT-PCR in the first round (using the HTBI primer set) targeted the TCR CDR3. TCRdb reprocessed the multiplex PCR reads via MiXCR and lists one record per CDR3 protein. The top ten clones hold about 3.9% of a sample with 550,000 to 700,000 distinct CDR3 sequences, roughly 14% of them seen once. This chain uses TRBV29-1 with TRBJ2-7, with TRBD2 matching over 8 bases. Sequenced material: blood. The receptor's source is a woman between 40 and 50 years old with Graves' ophthalmopathy. This chain's CDR3 is CSVQRAGGRHEQYF. The CDR3 nucleotides are TGCAGCGTTCAGAGGGCGGGAGGACGGCACGAGCAGTACTTC.